Following are 27 T cell receptor beta chains from one sample sequenced in a study of control samples from healthy donors and cancer patients. Some clones are missing from TCRdb's copy, which holds only in-frame ones; the method was immunoSEQ multiplex PCR. The sample holds roughly 190,000 clones, about 91% seen once. Sequencing used blood. These TCRs come from a man aged 25 to 40 in good health.

This chain links TRBV2 with TRBJ2-2; weak D call: TRBD2 (6 bases). Germline CDR1 reads SNHLY; CDR2 reads FYNNEI. This CDR3 has 17 residues. V was clipped by 7 bases and J by 0 bases, with 18 bases between them. As DNA, the CDR3 is TGTGCCAGCATCCTTTCGAAGACTAGTGCGAACACCGGGGAGCTGTTTTTT. This gives the protein CASILSKTSANTGELFF. Using reference TRBV2 and TRBJ2-2 for the parts outside the CDR3, the full variable domain is EPEVTQTPSHQVTQMGQEVILRCVPISNHLYFYWYRQILGQKVEFLVSFYNNEISEKSEIFDDQFSVERPDGSNFTLKIRSTKLEDSAMYFCASILSKTSANTGELFFGEGSRLTVL.

The count of this clone is one. The J gene is TRBJ2-3, the V gene TRBV7-9; D may match TRBD1 or TRBD2 (7 bases each). The germline V and J ends were trimmed by 7 bases and 3 bases, with 11 bases remaining between them. Germline V gene sequence: CDR1 SEHNR, CDR2 FQNEAQ (reference sequence). The CDR3 has 13 amino acids. Written as DNA, the CDR3 is TGTGCCAGCAATCAGGGGGGGACAGATACGCAGTATTTT. It translates to CASNQGGTDTQYF. Variable domain in full (rest from reference TRBV7-9 and TRBJ2-3): DTGVSQNPRHKITKRGQNVTFRCDPISEHNRLYWYRQTLGQGPEFLTYFQNEAQLEKSRLLSDRFSAERPKGSFSTLEIQRTEQGDSAMYLCASNQGGTDTQYFGPGTRLTVL.

The V call is TRBV9, the J call TRBJ2-7; TRBD1 agrees at 9 bases. Looked up from germline, CDR1 is SGDLS and CDR2 is YYNGEE. J was trimmed by 1 base and V by 0 bases; bases with no gene match: 2. The CDR3 length is 15 residues. The CDR3 bases are TGTGCCAGCAGCGTAGGGACAGGGGCTTCCTACGAGCAGTACTTC. Residues: CASSVGTGASYEQYF.

The chain recombines TRBV11-2 with TRBJ1-2, with TRBD1 matching 7 bases. J gave up 6 bases and V 5 bases, and 18 bases lay outside the gene matches. CDR3 size: 17 residues. Germline CDR1 SGHAT, CDR2 FQNNGV. CDR3 DNA: TGTGCCAGCAGCCCCCGAGACAGGGAGCTAACGGGGGATGGCTACACCTTC. Translating gives CASSPRDRELTGDGYTF. Drawing the rest from reference TRBV11-2 and TRBJ1-2, the complete variable domain is EAGVAQSPRYKIIEKRQSVAFWCNPISGHATLYWYQQILGQGPKLLIQFQNNGVVDDSQLPKDRFSAERLKGVDSTLKIQPAKLEDSAVYLCASSPRDRELTGDGYTFGSGTRLTVV.

This rearrangement joins TRBV2 to TRBJ2-1; the D gene could be TRBD1 or TRBD2 (5 bases each). CDR3 length equals 16 residues. Trimming stripped 5 bases from V and 0 bases from J, with 14 bases between. In germline, CDR1 is SNHLY, CDR2 FYNNEI. CDR3 region: CASSRFRGSSYNEQFF. DNA of the CDR3: TGTGCCAGCAGTCGGTTCCGGGGCTCCTCCTACAATGAGCAGTTCTTC.

The chain combines TRBV27 with TRBJ2-7; D ambiguous. The CDR3 has 15 residues. The V gene lost 5 bases and the J gene lost 8 bases, with 22 bases spanning the gap. Germline V gene lookup returns CDR1 MNHEY and CDR2 SMNVEV (reference sequence). CDR3 in DNA: TGTGCCAGCAGTCCGACCCGAGCACAAAGGGAAAAGCAGTACTTC. Its translation is CASSPTRAQREKQYF.

This clone has a single count. The rearrangement uses TRBV5-1 and TRBJ2-7, with D possibly being TRBD1 (5 bases). This CDR3 contains 12 residues. V gave up 1 base and J gave up 5 bases, with 7 bases separating them. Germline values: CDR1 SGHRS, CDR2 YFSETQ. CDR3 in amino acids: CASSLIQDEQYF. DNA of the CDR3: TGCGCCAGCAGCTTGATACAGGACGAGCAGTACTTC.

The chain employs TRBV24-1 and TRBJ2-5; 7 nucleotides agree with TRBD2. V shed 4 bases, J shed 4 bases, and the junction held 5 bases outside the gene matches. Germline V CDR1 and CDR2: KGHDR, SFDVKD. This CDR3 contains 14 residues. CDR3 in DNA: TGTGCCACCAGTGAGGAATGGGGGGGAGAGACCCAGTACTTC. Translation: CATSEEWGGETQYF.

The chain couples TRBV28 to TRBJ1-2; possibly TRBD1 for D (6 bases). The CDR3 length is 14 residues. The germline gives CDR1 MDHEN, CDR2 SYDVKM. Trimming took off 2 bases at V and 4 bases at J, with 11 bases between the two ends. The CDR3 nucleotides are TGTGCCAGCAGTTTACTCGACAGGTCCTATGGCTACACCTTC. Its protein is CASSLLDRSYGYTF.

The rearrangement uses TRBV27 and TRBJ2-7; D may be TRBD1 or TRBD2 (6 bases each). V was pared by 8 bases and J by 1 base, with 12 bases between. The CDR3 contains 13 residues. Germline V gene sequence: CDR1 MNHEY, CDR2 SMNVEV (reference sequence). CDR3: CASGGQFSYEQYF. The CDR3 nucleotides are TGTGCCAGCGGGGGGCAGTTTTCCTACGAGCAGTACTTC.

Written as DNA, the CDR3 is TGCGCCAGCAGCCAATCCCCGACGTCGGGTAATGAAAAACTGTTTTTT. Amino acids: CASSQSPTSGNEKLFF. The chain uses TRBV4-1 and TRBJ1-4; D is unclear. Germline loops: CDR1 MGHRA, CDR2 YSYEKL. This CDR3 has 16 amino acids. V gave up 2 bases and J gave up 4 bases, with 14 bases separating them.

V gene TRBV3-1 (or the pseudogene TRBV3-2) combines with J gene TRBJ1-1; 7 bases are a match to TRBD1. The CDR3 covers 16 residues. Germline CDR1 is LGHDT and CDR2 is YNNKEL (reference sequence). V was clipped by 4 bases and J by 5 bases; unmatched bases: 13. DNA of the CDR3: TGTGCCAGCAGCCCACTATTGACAGGGCCGGCGACTGAAGCTTTCTTT. Protein sequence: CASSPLLTGPATEAFF.

V is TRBV2 and J is TRBJ2-5; 8 nucleotides line up with TRBD2. The CDR3 has 13 residues. V was pared by 7 bases and J by 3 bases, with 4 bases of the junction left unmatched. From germline, CDR1 is SNHLY and CDR2 FYNNEI. The CDR3, as DNA: TGTGCCAGCAATAGCGGGGTAAAAGAGACCCAGTACTTC. Translating it yields CASNSGVKETQYF.

This chain links TRBV2 with TRBJ2-7, with TRBD1 matching 11 bases. The J segment lost 0 bases and the V segment lost 6 bases, leaving 4 bases of the junction unmatched. The CDR3 runs to 15 residues. Germline CDR1 and CDR2: SNHLY and FYNNEI. The CDR3 reads CASRVDRGLSYEQYF. DNA for the CDR3: TGTGCCAGCAGGGTGGACAGGGGGCTCTCCTACGAGCAGTACTTC.

V is TRBV21-1 and J is TRBJ1-1; no check of the table's D call, TRBD1, against the DNA was made. TRBV21-1 is annotated as a pseudogene. The CDR3 length is 14 residues. CDR3 nucleotides: TGTGCCAGCAGCAATTGGAACAGGGGCACTGAAGCTTTCTTT. Its translation: CASSNWNRGTEAFF.

This chain links TRBV19 with TRBJ2-7; D not resolved. Germline CDR1 is LNHDA and CDR2 is SQIVND (reference sequence). V gave up 5 bases and J gave up 3 bases, with 14 bases separating them. CDR3 length equals 14 residues. Here the CDR3 DNA reads TGTGCCAGTAGTGCGTTGATAATTGACTACGAGCAGTACTTC. Translating it yields CASSALIIDYEQYF.

This clone was detected only a few times. This chain uses TRBV24-1 with TRBJ2-3, with TRBD1 matching 9 bases. This CDR3 region has 16 residues. Germline V gives CDR1 KGHDR, CDR2 SFDVKD. V was clipped by 3 bases and J by 4 bases; unmatched bases: 7. The CDR3 DNA reads as TGTGCCACCAGTGATATCGGACAGGGGACCGCAGATACGCAGTATTTT. Protein: CATSDIGQGTADTQYF.

The gene calls are TRBV30 and TRBJ1-2; the match to TRBD1 covers 7 bases. Germline V gene data show CDR1 as GTSNPN and CDR2 as SVGIG (reference sequence). V shed 6 bases, J shed 4 bases, and the junction held 8 bases outside the gene matches. CDR3 length equals 13 residues. The CDR3 nucleotides read TGTGCCTGTACAGGGGAGGGAGCCTATGGCTACACCTTC. As protein: CACTGEGAYGYTF.

This clone was recorded a few times. The rearrangement uses TRBV13 and TRBJ1-1; possibly TRBD1 for D (5 bases). Germline V gene sequence: CDR1 PRHDT, CDR2 FYEKMQ (reference sequence). The V end lost 0 bases, the J end lost 6 bases, and 14 bases lay between the germline ends. This CDR3 is 15 amino acids long. The CDR3 DNA is TGTGCCAGCAGCTTAGGCCGGGACCGAGGCGCTGAAGCTTTCTTT. Protein sequence: CASSLGRDRGAEAFF.

The V call is TRBV18, the J call TRBJ2-3, with TRBD2 matching over 7 bases. The CDR3 runs 14 residues. Germline V gives CDR1 KGHSH, CDR2 LQKENI. Losses at the gene ends were 4 bases for V and 7 bases for J; bases not matched to a gene: 8. Written as DNA, the CDR3 is TGTGCCAGCTCACGCGGGGGTAACACGAATACGCAGTATTTT. Its translation: CASSRGGNTNTQYF. Full variable domain (missing parts from reference TRBV18 and TRBJ2-3): NAGVMQNPRHLVRRRGQEARLRCSPMKGHSHVYWYRQLPEEGLKFMVYLQKENIIDESGMPKERFSAEFPKEGPSILRIQQVVRGDSAAYFCASSRGGNTNTQYFGPGTRLTVL.

The V and J genes are TRBV24-1 and TRBJ2-1; D remains ambiguous. Trimming took off 6 bases at V and 2 bases at J, with 7 bases between the two ends. The CDR3 has 13 residues. From germline, CDR1 is KGHDR and CDR2 SFDVKD. CDR3 sequence reads: CATSNGPYNEQFF. CDR3 nucleotides: TGTGCCACCAGTAATGGGCCCTACAATGAGCAGTTCTTC.

On this clone itself: This sample also contains other DNA sequences that code for the same CDR3. The V gene is TRBV7-9, the J gene TRBJ1-1; D is undetermined. Germline CDR1 reads SEHNR; CDR2 reads FQNEAQ (reference sequence). The V end was cut by 0 bases, the J end by 5 bases, with 7 bases between. The CDR3 covers 13 residues. CDR3 DNA sequence: TGTGCCAGCAGCTTAGCGGTGGGAACTGAAGCTTTCTTT. Its protein is CASSLAVGTEAFF. Full variable domain (rest looked up from reference TRBV7-9 and TRBJ1-1): DTGVSQNPRHKITKRGQNVTFRCDPISEHNRLYWYRQTLGQGPEFLTYFQNEAQLEKSRLLSDRFSAERPKGSFSTLEIQRTEQGDSAMYLCASSLAVGTEAFFGQGTRLTVV.

The chain recombines TRBV9 with TRBJ2-3, with D perhaps TRBD2 (5 bases). Trimming took 0 bases from V and 2 from J, leaving 7 bases between them. The CDR3 extends over 14 amino acids. Germline V gene sequence: CDR1 SGDLS, CDR2 YYNGEE. In nucleotides, the CDR3 is TGTGCCAGCAGCGTAGCCGGGGTCACAGATACGCAGTATTTT. Translation gives CASSVAGVTDTQYF.

The chain links TRBV11-2 to TRBJ2-3; D ambiguous. The CDR3 covers 12 residues. In germline, CDR1 is SGHAT, CDR2 FQNNGV. Trimming left V 9 bases short and J 3 bases short, with 10 bases between. CDR3 sequence reads: CASFSMTDTQYF. DNA of the CDR3: TGTGCCAGTTTCAGTATGACAGATACGCAGTATTTT.

The rearrangement links TRBV6-5 to TRBJ2-7; TRBD2 aligns across 9 bases. This CDR3 has 14 residues. Germline V lookup: CDR1 MNHEY, CDR2 SVGAGI. V dropped 6 bases and J dropped 0; count of bases not matched to a gene: 3. For the CDR3, the DNA is TGTGCCAGCAGGGGGACTAGCTACTCCTACGAGCAGTACTTC. Translating gives CASRGTSYSYEQYF.

This chain uses TRBV6-5 with TRBJ1-3; D ambiguous. CDR3 length equals 15 residues. The V and J ends lost 2 bases and 0 bases respectively, with 8 bases between them. CDR1 and CDR2 (germline): MNHEY, SVGAGI. The CDR3 reads CASSYDGSSGNTIYF. DNA for the CDR3: TGTGCCAGCAGTTACGACGGCAGCTCTGGAAACACCATATATTTT.

The rearrangement links TRBV6-2 or TRBV6-3 to TRBJ2-7; the match to TRBD2 covers 11 bases. Germline V gene lookup returns CDR1 MNHEY and CDR2 SVGEGT. The CDR3 totals 17 residues. The V gene end was trimmed by 2 bases and the J gene end by 2 bases; junction bases not matched to a gene: 8. The CDR3 bases are TGTGCCAGCAGTTACCCGGCTAGCGGGGGGCCTACCTACGAGCAGTACTTC. This translates into CASSYPASGGPTYEQYF.